What follows is one TCR beta chain and its context. Its cognate antigen has yet to be identified. No much larger clonotype is one base removed from it; base qualities were not supplied. Whole blood was collected in K2EDTA tubes by collaborating institutions according to the institutions' own protocols. Collaborator samples were shipped for TCRbeta analysis as frozen whole blood, isolated PBMCs, or DNA extracted from either sample type. The immunoSEQ Assay, a bias-controlled multiplex PCR, was used to amplify TCRbeta CDR3 regions from genomic DNA. Processing in the source paper ran as follows. Nucleated cell counts per sample were estimated from amplification of reference gene primers within the assay. To quantify the absolute abundance of each unique TCRbeta CDR3 rearrangement, sequence reads were collapsed and filtered. For each sample, productive Simpson clonality was calculated as the square root of Simpson's diversity index across productive rearrangements. In its TCRdb copy, this immuneACCESS table keeps in-frame sequences only and misses some clones. Where compared with another copy, unresolved V genes explain less than half of these, and the others have no known cause. The V and J calls and clone size come from that table; D and trimming were worked out from the DNA. The table for this sample lists some 150,000 clones; approximately 81% of them were counted only once. The ten largest clones take up around 35% of the sample.

This entry belongs to a study of blood T cell repertoires in COVID-19 (dated by TCRdb to about 2020). For the wider study: Samples covering the acute and convalescent phases of COVID-19 were provided by collaborators in the United States, Italy and Spain. Nearly every sample came with metadata listing a de-identified subject ID, COVID-19 status, age in years and sex. The prospective study material was composed of cDNA or gDNA derived from T cells, B-cell-depleted T cells, or PBMCs. The dataset comprised deeply sampled blood TCRbeta repertoires from subjects exposed to, actively infected with, or recovered from COVID-19. Where HLA class I and class II types were available, the types were taken from metadata supplied by the sample provider, not from assay-based typing. The samples were drawn from two sources: the first 160 participants of the ongoing ImmuneRACE study, and 1,000 to 1,500 subjects contributed by 6 global collaborators. The repertoires were released in a freely available public database intended as a resource for research on the immune response to SARS-CoV-2. Beyond this particular receptor, the publication reports: The amount of clinical and demographic metadata varied by source and participant and was provided uncurated.

The sequenced material came from peripheral blood. The clonotype comes from a human donor in a cohort sampled during active COVID-19.

The bases are TGTGCCAGCAGGTCCGGGACAGGATCCTACGAGCAGTACTTC. This encodes CASRSGTGSYEQYF. The rearrangement combines TRBV6-5 with TRBJ2-7, and 8 junctional nucleotides match TRBD1. From the germline V gene, CDR1 is MNHEY and CDR2 is SVGAGI. The CDR3 sequence holds 14 residues, the cysteine and phenylalanine included. Here the CDR3 DNA is all that survives: 42 bases in frame from base 1. After removal of 6 bases from V and 1 base from J, the junction retains 5 bases not matched to a gene.